This entry describes one T cell receptor (beta chain). The antigen is not known. This specimen belongs to a study of cytomegalovirus exposure and HLA in healthy donors. TCRdb's table, derived via immunoSEQ multiplex PCR, lists solely in-frame clones and lacks some. This table has 150,000 or so clones, 75% to 90% appearing once. V lost 0 bases to trimming and J lost 7 bases, with 12 bases between them. Germline CDR1 and CDR2: GTSNPN and SVGIG (reference sequence). The CDR3 totals 13 residues. Findings of the study overall: The tendency of first-cohort TCR clusters to co-occur in the 120 or so validation repertoires was identified by a subsequent analysis.

The source of this sequence is a man in his late teens or twenties in good health and CMV-seropositive. The sequenced sample consisted of PBMCs. The rearrangement links TRBV30 to TRBJ1-2; D not resolved. CDR3 nucleotides: TGTGCCTGGAGTGTGTTGGAGGGCCTTGGCTACACCTTC. Residues: CAWSVLEGLGYTF. Looking up the rest from reference TRBV30 and TRBJ1-2 gives the full variable domain: SQTIHQWPATLVQPVGSPLSLECTVEGTSNPNLYWYRQAAGRGLQLLFYSVGIGQISSEVPQNLSASRPQDRQFILSSKKLLLSDSGFYLCAWSVLEGLGYTFGSGTRLTVV.